Presented here are 26 T cell receptor beta chains from one specimen sequenced in a study of CD8 T cells in ankylosing spondylitis. TCRdb called the 5' RACE reads again in MiXCR, with one record for every CDR3 protein. The sample includes some 240,000 distinct CDR3 sequences, roughly 18% of them seen just once. Specimen: blood, either unsorted or a sorted T cell fraction (not recorded which). The source of these receptors is a male donor with ankylosing spondylitis or in good health (not recorded which).

This clonotype was observed a handful of times. V usage is TRBV14 and J usage is TRBJ2-2; the D gene could be TRBD1 or TRBD2 (6 bases each). V lost 4 bases, J lost 1 base, and 13 bases lay in between. The CDR3 consists of 16 residues. Germline V gene sequence: CDR1 SGHDN, CDR2 FVKESK. CDR3 bases: TGTGCCAGCAGCCCGTTCGGGGGCATGAACACCGGGGAGCTGTTTTTT. It yields the protein CASSPFGGMNTGELFF.

The chain joins TRBV7-9 to TRBJ2-7; D assignment may be TRBD1 or TRBD2 (5 bases each). The CDR3 runs to 15 residues. V was clipped by 3 bases and J by 3 bases, with 15 bases between them. Germline assignment: CDR1 SEHNR and CDR2 FQNEAQ (reference sequence). CDR3 sequence (DNA): TGTGCCAGCAGCTTGGGGACCGGGCGCTACTACGAGCAGTACTTC. It translates to CASSLGTGRYYEQYF.

This CDR3 reads CSAEPSGGSYNEQFF. CDR3 sequence (DNA): TGCAGTGCTGAGCCTAGCGGGGGGTCCTACAATGAGCAGTTCTTC. The rearrangement links TRBV20-1 to TRBJ2-1, with 11 bases lining up with TRBD2. The V segment lost 5 bases and the J segment 1 base; nucleotides outside the gene matches: 4. The CDR3 extends over 15 amino acids. From germline, CDR1 is DFQATT and CDR2 SNEGSKA (reference sequence).

The rearrangement uses TRBV20-1 and TRBJ2-7; 7 bases map to TRBD2. The V gene's germline CDR1 is DFQATT and CDR2 SNEGSKA (reference sequence). Trimming took 7 bases from V and 2 from J; bases not matched to a gene: 11. The CDR3 totals 14 residues. The CDR3 DNA follows: TGCAGTGACCGATTTCGGGGAGGGACCTACGAGCAGTACTTC. It yields the protein CSDRFRGGTYEQYF.

The chain recombines TRBV25-1 with TRBJ2-1, with 10 nucleotides matching TRBD2. Germline V gene data show CDR1 as MGHDK and CDR2 as SYGVNS. J gave up 1 base and V 2 bases, and 2 bases lay outside the gene matches. The CDR3 consists of 16 residues. The CDR3 spells CASSELAGVSYNEQFF. Written as DNA, the CDR3 is TGTGCCAGCAGTGAACTAGCGGGAGTTTCCTACAATGAGCAGTTCTTC.

This chain connects TRBV2 to TRBJ2-1, with 11 bases identical to TRBD2. This CDR3 has 17 residues. Germline V CDR1 and CDR2: SNHLY, FYNNEI. V gave up 5 bases and J gave up 4 bases; unmatched junction bases: 10. CDR3 protein: CASSTFTSGRSYNEQFF. CDR3 DNA: TGTGCCAGCAGTACTTTCACTAGCGGGAGATCGTACAATGAGCAGTTCTTC.

This chain connects TRBV11-2 to TRBJ2-1; D perhaps matches TRBD2 (5 bases). This CDR3 spans 18 amino acids. Looked up from germline, CDR1 is SGHAT and CDR2 is FQNNGV. Trimming removed 0 bases at V and 0 bases at J, with 15 bases between. CDR3 in amino acids: CASSLDPNGVGSYNEQFF. CDR3 sequence (DNA): TGTGCCAGCAGCTTAGATCCCAACGGGGTCGGCTCCTACAATGAGCAGTTCTTC.

This clonotype was observed at least ten times. The chain recombines TRBV4-1 with TRBJ2-7; 8 nucleotides align to TRBD2. The CDR3 length is 16 residues. The ends lost 0 bases at V and 4 bases at J; junction bases unmatched: 8. Germline V gene lookup returns CDR1 MGHRA and CDR2 YSYEKL. CDR3 nucleotides: TGCGCCAGCAGCCAAGATCAGCGGGAGCGATGGTACGAGCAGTACTTC. The encoded protein is CASSQDQRERWYEQYF.

The V and J genes are TRBV10-3 and TRBJ2-1, with D possibly TRBD2 on 5 matching bases. Trimming pared 6 bases from V and 7 bases from J, leaving 13 bases between. The germline gives CDR1 ENHRY, CDR2 SYGVKD. This CDR3 comprises 13 residues. The CDR3 loop reads CAIRDGGANEQFF. Here the CDR3 DNA reads TGTGCCATCAGGGACGGAGGTGCAAATGAGCAGTTCTTC.

V and J are TRBV4-1 and TRBJ2-2; D is unclear. V lost 4 bases to trimming and J lost 2 bases, with 14 bases between them. CDR1 and CDR2 from the germline V gene are MGHRA and YSYEKL. The CDR3 loop spans 16 amino acids. The CDR3: CASSPRGQINTGELFF. The CDR3 DNA sequence: TGCGCCAGCAGCCCAAGAGGCCAGATCAACACCGGGGAGCTGTTTTTT.

This clonotype was picked up a small number of times. V and J are TRBV7-2 and TRBJ2-7, with a weak D call TRBD2 (6 bases). V was cut by 5 bases and J by 4 bases, with 18 bases left in between. The germline gives CDR1 SGHTA, CDR2 FQGNSA. The CDR3 runs to 15 residues. Written as DNA, the CDR3 is TGTGCCAGCAGCCCTAGCGCAGGAGGTTTGTACGAGCAGTACTTC. Its protein is CASSPSAGGLYEQYF.

This clonotype was seen a single time. One base away lies a much larger clone, so this may be a sequencing read error. This chain links TRBV7-9 with TRBJ2-5; D is unresolved. Germline V gene lookup returns CDR1 SEHNR and CDR2 FQNEAQ (reference sequence). This CDR3 is 13 amino acids long. Trimming pared 4 bases from V and 0 bases from J, leaving 6 bases between. CDR3 DNA: TGTGCCAGCAGCTCCCCGTACCAAGAGACCCAGTACTTC. Translation gives CASSSPYQETQYF.

In its sample, this clonotype was seen a few times. The chain couples TRBV9 to TRBJ2-1; 8 bases align to TRBD1. J gave up 2 bases and V 0 bases, and 10 bases lay outside the gene matches. CDR3 size: 18 residues. The germline V gene has CDR1 SGDLS and CDR2 YYNGEE. For the CDR3, the DNA is TGTGCCAGCAGCGTAGCTTGGGGTGGACAGGGCCCCTACAATGAGCAGTTCTTC. Its protein product is CASSVAWGGQGPYNEQFF.

V and J are TRBV4-3 and TRBJ2-6, with TRBD2 matching 12 bases. Per germline, CDR1 LGHNA and CDR2 YSLEER. V lost 0 bases, J lost 0 bases, and 6 bases stayed unmatched. CDR3 size: 20 residues. As DNA, the CDR3 is TGCGCCAGCAGCCAAGACGCCTGGACTAGCGGGGACTCTGGGGCCAACGTCCTGACTTTC. This codes for CASSQDAWTSGDSGANVLTF.

This chain uses TRBV30 with TRBJ1-1; D remains unclear. Trimming took off 5 bases at V and 10 bases at J, with 23 bases between the two ends. This CDR3 contains 14 residues. Looked up from germline, CDR1 is GTSNPN and CDR2 is SVGIG (reference sequence). The CDR3 nucleotides are TGTGCCTGGCAATCCGGAGTAGGACCTGTAGCAGCTTTCTTT. It yields the protein CAWQSGVGPVAAFF.

This clonotype was picked up a small number of times. This rearrangement joins TRBV12-3 or TRBV12-4 to TRBJ2-3; 10 bases line up with TRBD2. This CDR3 region has 15 residues. Trimming took 4 bases from V and 6 from J; bases not matched to a gene: 7. The CDR3 sequence: CASSSHLAGVDTQYF. In nucleotides, the CDR3 is TGTGCCAGCAGTTCCCATCTAGCGGGAGTTGATACGCAGTATTTT.

This rearrangement joins TRBV24-1 to TRBJ1-6; TRBD1 is a possible D gene (5 bases). Trimming removed 10 bases at V and 7 bases at J, with 22 bases between. From germline, CDR1 is KGHDR and CDR2 SFDVKD. The CDR3 length is 16 residues. CDR3 loop: CATADSSDGPNSPLHF. The CDR3 region has the DNA TGTGCCACAGCTGACAGCTCCGACGGACCCAATTCACCCCTCCACTTT.

V gene TRBV18 combines with J gene TRBJ1-1; 9 positions agree with TRBD1. Germline values: CDR1 KGHSH, CDR2 LQKENI. The CDR3 is 15 amino acids. J lost 2 bases, V lost 2 bases, and 3 bases had no gene match. Written as DNA, the CDR3 is TGTGCCAGCTCACCATGGGACAGGGTCAACACTGAAGCTTTCTTT. Its translation: CASSPWDRVNTEAFF. The full variable domain, with the rest looked up from reference TRBV18 and TRBJ1-1, is NAGVMQNPRHLVRRRGQEARLRCSPMKGHSHVYWYRQLPEEGLKFMVYLQKENIIDESGMPKERFSAEFPKEGPSILRIQQVVRGDSAAYFCASSPWDRVNTEAFFGQGTRLTVV.

This clonotype has more than one count but fewer than ten. The chain employs TRBV4-1 and TRBJ2-1, with 8 positions matching TRBD2. From germline, CDR1 is MGHRA and CDR2 YSYEKL. V was pared by 0 bases and J by 7 bases, with 5 bases of the junction left unmatched. CDR3 length: 15 amino acids. The chain's CDR3 is CASSQESGRDNEQFF. The CDR3 nucleotides read TGCGCCAGCAGCCAAGAGAGCGGGAGAGATAATGAGCAGTTCTTC.

The rearrangement uses TRBV4-1 and TRBJ2-1, with unresolved D. The CDR3 loop spans 16 amino acids. Germline CDR1 MGHRA, CDR2 YSYEKL. The ends were cut back, 1 base at V and 2 bases at J, with 12 bases in the middle. CDR3 sequence: CASSQGPTNAYNEQFF. CDR3 bases: TGCGCCAGCAGCCAAGGACCCACCAACGCCTACAATGAGCAGTTCTTC.

This clonotype was recorded at least ten times. The chain is built from TRBV29-1 and TRBJ2-1; 13 bases line up with TRBD2. With V trimmed by 8 bases and J by 8 bases, 6 bases remained unmatched. The CDR3 loop spans 13 amino acids. Looked up from germline, CDR1 is SQVTM and CDR2 is ANQGSEA. The chain's CDR3 is CSYGLAGVDEQFF. The CDR3 coding sequence is TGCAGCTATGGACTAGCGGGAGTAGATGAGCAGTTCTTC.

The rearrangement links TRBV5-4 to TRBJ2-1; D unresolved. The germline gives CDR1 SGHNT, CDR2 YYREEE (reference sequence). V was pared by 1 base and J by 13 bases, with 18 bases between. This CDR3 is built from 14 residues. The CDR3 region has the DNA TGTGCCAGCAGCTTGCCCATAATCGACGGTAGACAGTTCTTC. Amino acid sequence: CASSLPIIDGRQFF.

The V and J genes are TRBV27 and TRBJ2-1, with TRBD2 matching over 13 bases. This CDR3 has 13 amino acids. CDR1 is MNHEY, CDR2 SMNVEV, per germline (reference sequence). J was trimmed by 9 bases and V by 6 bases; bases with no gene match: 2. The CDR3 coding sequence is TGTGCCAGCAGACTAGCGGGAGGGCTTGAGCAGTTCTTC. It is translated as CASRLAGGLEQFF.

This clonotype has a handful of counts. V and J are TRBV12-3 or TRBV12-4 and TRBJ2-7; unclear D gene. This CDR3 spans 14 amino acids. With 3 bases removed from V and 2 bases from J, the gap between germline ends came to 11 bases. CDR3 residues: CASSFIMETYEQYF. The DNA for the CDR3 is TGTGCCAGCAGTTTTATCATGGAAACCTACGAGCAGTACTTC.

This clonotype was observed a handful of times. The genes are TRBV4-3 and TRBJ2-1; unclear D gene. This CDR3 comprises 15 residues. The germline V gene has CDR1 LGHNA and CDR2 YSLEER. V dropped 0 bases and J dropped 6 bases, with 12 bases sitting between them. This CDR3 is CASSQDWVLGNEQFF. CDR3 sequence (DNA): TGCGCCAGCAGCCAAGATTGGGTCCTGGGCAATGAGCAGTTCTTC.

V is TRBV6-2 or TRBV6-3 and J is TRBJ2-3; the match to TRBD2 covers 9 bases. CDR1 and CDR2 (germline): MNHEY, SVGEGT. The V and J ends lost 2 bases and 0 bases, in that order; junction bases with no gene match: 12. The CDR3 is 19 residues long. The chain's CDR3 is CASSYPSGESRLSTDTQYF. CDR3 sequence (DNA): TGTGCCAGCAGTTACCCTAGCGGGGAGTCACGTCTAAGCACAGATACGCAGTATTTT.